Listed below are T cell receptor beta chains from one sample, sequenced in a study of radiotherapy plus CTLA-4 blockade in lung cancer. Method: immunoSEQ multiplex PCR; TCRdb's copy keeps in-frame clones and lacks some. This table holds under 100,000 clones, over 75% found once. The sequenced sample was peripheral blood, obtained from a patient treated with radiotherapy plus ipilimumab. The receptors come from a human donor with non-small cell lung cancer that progressed on radiotherapy plus ipilimumab. Both conserved end residues are part of each CDR3. The D gene is left open where the match is weak. For some rows the clone size is stated as once, few or many, or as a class when expanded; others skip it.

j_call,clone_size,v_call,d_call,cdr3_aa,cdr3_nt
TRBJ2-2,NA,TRBV6-1,NA,CASSEWARGSGELFF,TGTGCCAGCAGTGAATGGGCGCGGGGTAGCGGGGAGCTGTTTTTT
TRBJ1-4,NA,TRBV6-5,NA,CASSYSRQGREKLFF,TGTGCCAGCAGTTACTCAAGGCAGGGCCGCGAAAAACTGTTTTTT
TRBJ1-1,NA,TRBV27,NA,CASTFAGGQITGTEAFF,TGTGCCAGCACTTTCGCCGGGGGTCAAATAACGGGGACTGAAGCTTTCTTT
TRBJ2-3,NA,TRBV19,TRBD1,CASSIGTGADTQYF,TGTGCCAGTAGTATAGGGACAGGGGCAGATACGCAGTATTTT
TRBJ2-2,NA,TRBV18,TRBD1,CASSPGQGFTGELFF,TGTGCCAGCTCACCGGGACAGGGTTTCACCGGGGAGCTGTTTTTT
TRBJ2-5,few,TRBV11-2,NA,CASSFTGQETQYF,TGTGCCAGCAGCTTTACGGGACAAGAGACCCAGTACTTC
TRBJ2-3,NA,TRBV11-2,NA,CASSLKPPRTGRTDTQYF,TGTGCCAGCAGCTTAAAACCCCCTCGTACGGGGAGGACAGATACGCAGTATTTT
TRBJ2-7,NA,TRBV2,TRBD2,CASSEGTSGLTYEQYF,TGTGCCAGCAGCGAGGGGACTAGCGGACTTACCTACGAGCAGTACTTC
TRBJ2-3,NA,TRBV29-1,NA,CSVKVSTDTQYF,TGCAGCGTAAAGGTTAGCACAGATACGCAGTATTTT
TRBJ1-1,NA,TRBV7-9,TRBD1,CASSPRQGLNTEAFF,TGTGCCAGCAGCCCGCGACAGGGCTTGAACACTGAAGCTTTCTTT
TRBJ2-3,NA,TRBV6-6,NA,CASSSGGATDTQYF,TGTGCCAGCAGTTCGGGCGGGGCGACAGATACGCAGTATTTT
TRBJ2-7,few,TRBV19,NA,CASSLGEAPYEQYF,TGTGCCAGTAGTCTGGGAGAAGCCCCCTACGAGCAGTACTTC
TRBJ1-2,NA,TRBV5-4,NA,CASSPEPSGNRYTF,TGTGCCAGCAGCCCAGAGCCTTCGGGAAATCGCTACACCTTC
TRBJ2-1,NA,TRBV15,NA,CATSSGGPYNEQFF,TGTGCCACCAGCAGCGGGGGGCCCTACAATGAGCAGTTCTTC
TRBJ2-7,NA,TRBV6-5,TRBD1,CASSGRQGIYEQYF,TGTGCCTCCTCCGGGCGACAGGGGATTTACGAGCAGTACTTC
TRBJ2-7,NA,TRBV18,TRBD1,CASSDRDSPTYEQYF,TGTGCCAGCTCAGACAGGGATTCCCCAACCTACGAGCAGTACTTC
TRBJ2-6,NA,TRBV5-1,NA,CASSLLGGAGANVLTF,TGCGCCAGCAGCTTGTTGGGCGGAGCAGGGGCCAACGTCCTGACTTTC
TRBJ2-7,NA,TRBV11-2,TRBD2,CASSPPGQRELVSYEQYF,TGTGCCAGCAGCCCCCCTGGGCAGCGGGAGTTAGTCTCCTACGAGCAGTACTTC
TRBJ1-1,NA,TRBV4-1,NA,CASSQSVVGGAFF,TGCGCCAGCAGTCAGAGTGTCGTTGGGGGAGCTTTCTTT
TRBJ2-1,once,TRBV9,TRBD2,CASSVEPGTSGDNEQFF,TGTGCCAGCAGCGTAGAGCCGGGGACTAGCGGAGACAATGAGCAGTTCTTC
TRBJ2-7,NA,TRBV27,NA,CASSLKGPLYEQYF,TGTGCCAGCAGTTTGAAGGGACCTCTCTACGAGCAGTACTTC
TRBJ1-2,NA,TRBV7-6,NA,CASSSAGEMSGYTF,TGTGCCAGCAGCTCCGCAGGGGAAATGAGCGGCTACACCTTC
TRBJ2-1,NA,TRBV7-7,NA,CASSQGGAVSYNEQFF,TGTGCTAGCAGCCAAGGGGGTGCGGTCTCCTACAATGAGCAGTTCTTC
TRBJ2-7,NA,TRBV20-1,NA,CSAGDYEQYF,TGCAGTGCAGGGGACTACGAGCAGTACTTC
TRBJ2-3,few,TRBV25-1,NA,CASSDRGRHSTDTQYF,TGTGCCAGCAGCGATCGGGGTCGTCACAGCACAGATACGCAGTATTTT
TRBJ2-7,NA,TRBV5-4,NA,CASSIRDYEQYF,TGTGCCAGCAGCATCCGGGACTACGAGCAGTACTTC
TRBJ1-4,NA,TRBV27,NA,CASSLSPQGSTNEKLFF,TGTGCCAGCAGTTTATCTCCGCAGGGCTCAACTAATGAAAAACTGTTTTTT
TRBJ1-1,NA,TRBV19,NA,CASSIGADLRPEAFF,TGTGCCAGTAGTATTGGGGCAGATTTACGCCCTGAAGCTTTCTTT
TRBJ1-5,NA,TRBV11-2,NA,CASSLDRGVNQPQHF,TGTGCCAGCAGCTTAGATCGGGGAGTCAATCAGCCCCAGCATTTT
TRBJ1-2,NA,TRBV5-6,TRBD1,CASSLGPTGAVYGYTF,TGTGCCAGCAGCTTGGGCCCTACAGGGGCCGTCTATGGCTACACCTTC
TRBJ2-5,NA,TRBV19,TRBD1,CASSTGGRETQYF,TGTGCCAGTAGCACAGGGGGTCGAGAGACCCAGTACTTC
TRBJ2-1,once,TRBV5-5,NA,CASSLAPAGYNEQFF,TGTGCCAGCAGCTTGGCCCCAGCGGGCTACAATGAGCAGTTCTTC
TRBJ1-3,NA,TRBV5-1,NA,CASSPDAAGGNTIYF,TGCGCCAGCAGCCCGGACGCCGCGGGGGGAAACACCATATATTTT
TRBJ2-3,once,TRBV2,TRBD2,CASSEAGGRTDTQYF,TGTGCCAGCAGCGAGGCGGGGGGGAGGACAGATACGCAGTATTTT
TRBJ2-1,NA,TRBV30,NA,CAWSVDRETYNEQFF,TGTGCCTGGAGTGTAGATAGGGAGACCTACAATGAGCAGTTCTTC
TRBJ1-5,few,TRBV4-3,NA,CASSQVTGRGQPQHF,TGCGCCAGCAGCCAAGTGACAGGTCGTGGGCAGCCCCAGCATTTT
TRBJ1-2,few,TRBV19,NA,CATRGEGYTF,TGTGCCACCCGCGGAGAGGGCTACACCTTC